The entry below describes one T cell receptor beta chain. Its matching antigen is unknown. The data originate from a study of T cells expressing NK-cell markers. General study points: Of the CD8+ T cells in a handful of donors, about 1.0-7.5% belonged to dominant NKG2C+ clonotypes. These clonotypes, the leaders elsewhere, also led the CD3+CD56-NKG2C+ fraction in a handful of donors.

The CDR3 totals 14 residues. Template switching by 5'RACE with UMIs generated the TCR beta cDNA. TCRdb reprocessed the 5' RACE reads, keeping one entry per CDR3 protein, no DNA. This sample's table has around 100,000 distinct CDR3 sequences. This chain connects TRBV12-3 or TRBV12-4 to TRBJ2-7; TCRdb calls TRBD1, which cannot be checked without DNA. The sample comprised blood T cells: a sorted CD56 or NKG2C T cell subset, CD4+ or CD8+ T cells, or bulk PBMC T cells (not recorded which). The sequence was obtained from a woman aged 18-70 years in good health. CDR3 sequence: CASSLAGGADEQYF.